The 3 T cell receptor beta chains given below trace back to one sample, sequenced in a study of identifying expanded T cells in peripheral blood. The method was immunoSEQ multiplex PCR; TCRdb's version includes in-frame clones alone and lacks a portion of them. The table records 100,000 to 150,000 clones, roughly 82% of them present only once. The sample comprised blood. These receptors were taken from a person aged 18-70 years in good health.

This chain connects TRBV7-9 to TRBJ2-1; D ambiguous. Between the trimmed V and J ends, which lost 5 bases and 5 bases, there was a span of 19 bases. Germline CDR1 SEHNR, CDR2 FQNEAQ (reference sequence). The CDR3 length is 16 residues. Here the CDR3 DNA reads TGTGCCAGCAGCCCACTACTCACCGGGCCCCACAATGAGCAGTTCTTC. Protein product: CASSPLLTGPHNEQFF.

V and J are TRBV7-9 and TRBJ2-7; 8 nucleotides match TRBD2. The CDR3 extends over 15 amino acids. CDR1 is SEHNR, CDR2 FQNEAQ, per germline (reference sequence). V trimming: 4 bases; J trimming: 3 bases; junction bases outside the gene matches: 8. The CDR3 nucleotides read TGTGCCAGCAGCTCGGGGGGGAGGAAAGTCTACGAGCAGTACTTC. Translated, it gives CASSSGGRKVYEQYF.

The chain carries TRBV4-1 and TRBJ2-5; D tentatively reads TRBD1 or TRBD2 (7 bases each). The length of the CDR3 is 18 residues. The V gene lost 3 bases and the J gene lost 2 bases, with 22 bases spanning the gap. Looked up from germline, CDR1 is MGHRA and CDR2 is YSYEKL. The CDR3: CASSHTTSGGEGQETQYF. CDR3 DNA sequence: TGCGCCAGCAGCCACACCACTTCAGGGGGGGAGGGTCAAGAGACCCAGTACTTC.